Below are 22 T cell receptor beta chains sequenced from a single sample in a study of T cell responses to AZD1222 COVID-19 vaccine (dated by TCRdb to about 2021). Sample time point, as interpreted from the label and publication: about 28 days (+/-7) after the second vaccine dose. The library came from the immunoSEQ multiplex PCR assay. Drawn from immuneACCESS, this table holds only the in-frame rearrangements with V and J called that TCRdb kept. Clones are partly lost; checked studies trace under half to an unresolved V gene and leave the rest unexplained. For this sample there are about 73,000 clones; roughly nine tenths appear just once. Of the sample, 9.3% falls within the top ten clones. Sequenced material: peripheral blood, taken 28 days after the second AZD1222 dose. All receptors come from an adult who received the AZD1222 COVID-19 vaccine.

This clone came up a few times. The chain joins TRBV27 to TRBJ1-2, with D maybe TRBD1 (5 bases). The CDR3 contains 13 residues. V was shortened by 5 bases and J by 8 bases, with 15 bases between the two germline ends. Looked up from germline, CDR1 is MNHEY and CDR2 is SMNVEV (reference sequence). In nucleotides, the CDR3 is TGTGCCAGCAGTGCCGGGACCAGAGGCGGCTACACCTTC. Its protein is CASSAGTRGGYTF.

CDR3 amino acids: CASSAGTGVSEQFF. As DNA, the CDR3 is TGTGCCAGCAGCGCGGGGACAGGGGTTTCTGAGCAGTTCTTC. The chain has TRBV3-1 (or the pseudogene TRBV3-2) and TRBJ2-1, with TRBD1 matching over 10 bases. The germline gives CDR1 LGHDT, CDR2 YNNKEL (reference sequence). V lost 5 bases and J lost 9; bases outside the gene matches: 7. There are 14 residues in the CDR3.

The count of this clone is one. The chain carries TRBV24-1 and TRBJ2-1; 7 bases agree with TRBD2. Germline CDR1 reads KGHDR; CDR2 reads SFDVKD. Germline trimming cut 10 bases from V and 5 bases from J; bases unmatched to any gene: 7. CDR3 size: 13 residues. The CDR3 loop is CATMTSRDNEQFF. The CDR3 DNA follows: TGTGCCACAATGACTAGCAGGGACAATGAGCAGTTCTTC.

The J gene is TRBJ2-7, the V gene TRBV6-5, with 7 bases matching TRBD1. V dropped 4 bases and J dropped 6; count of bases not matched to a gene: 12. CDR3 size: 15 residues. Germline V gene lookup returns CDR1 MNHEY and CDR2 SVGAGI. CDR3 bases: TGTGCCAGCAGTTTCGGTGACAGGGTGGGGATCGAGCAGTACGTC. Its translation: CASSFGDRVGIEQYV.

The chain combines TRBV7-9 with TRBJ2-2; 8 positions match TRBD1. Germline V lookup: CDR1 SEHNR, CDR2 FQNEAQ (reference sequence). Germline trimming cut 5 bases from V and 7 bases from J; bases unmatched to any gene: 15. This CDR3 comprises 17 residues. CDR3 sequence (DNA): TGTGCCAGCAGCCCCTCGGGACAGGATATTTTTTTCGGGGAGCTGTTTTTT. This translates into CASSPSGQDIFFGELFF.

This clone was found once. The chain combines TRBV27 with TRBJ1-2; TRBD1 might be the D (5 bases). The CDR3 is 14 amino acids. V lost 6 bases and J lost 3, with 14 bases in between. Germline assignment: CDR1 MNHEY and CDR2 SMNVEV (reference sequence). The CDR3: CASSLVGGDYGYTF. CDR3 nucleotide sequence: TGTGCCAGCAGCCTGGTTGGGGGGGACTATGGCTACACCTTC.

This clone was detected only a few times. The chain recombines TRBV5-6 with TRBJ2-5; D ambiguous. Trimming removed 1 base at V and 5 bases at J, with 3 bases between. This CDR3 is built from 11 residues. Germline V CDR1 and CDR2: SGHDT, YYEEEE. The CDR3 here is CASSLRETQYF. Written as DNA, the CDR3 is TGTGCCAGCAGCTTGAGGGAGACCCAGTACTTC.

V is TRBV5-4 and J is TRBJ2-1; 7 bases are a match to TRBD2. Germline V CDR1 and CDR2: SGHNT, YYREEE (reference sequence). CDR3 size: 16 residues. J was trimmed by 4 bases and V by 0 bases; bases with no gene match: 7. CDR3 sequence reads: CASSLASGGSYNEQFF. In nucleotides, the CDR3 is TGTGCCAGCAGCTTGGCTAGCGGAGGATCGTACAATGAGCAGTTCTTC. Together with reference TRBV5-4 and TRBJ2-1, the CDR3 gives the full variable domain: ETGVTQSPTHLIKTRGQQVTLRCSSQSGHNTVSWYQQALGQGPQFIFQYYREEENGRGNFPPRFSGLQFPNYSSELNVNALELDDSALYLCASSLASGGSYNEQFFGPGTRLTVL.

The CDR3 bases are TGTGCCTGGGCCACGGGACTGCTAAGTTCAGATACGCAGTATTTT. Its protein is CAWATGLLSSDTQYF. The chain combines TRBV30 with TRBJ2-3; a weak D match, TRBD2 (6 bases). This CDR3 has 15 residues. Germline V gives CDR1 GTSNPN, CDR2 SVGIG (reference sequence). With 5 bases removed from V and 4 bases from J, the gap between germline ends came to 19 bases.

The rearrangement links TRBV2 to TRBJ2-2; D may be TRBD1 (6 bases). The CDR3 loop spans 15 amino acids. Germline CDR1 and CDR2: SNHLY and FYNNEI. V dropped 2 bases and J dropped 6 bases, with 13 bases sitting between them. CDR3 sequence: CASSEIRGYAGELFF. In DNA form, the CDR3 reads TGTGCCAGCAGTGAAATCAGGGGATACGCCGGGGAGCTGTTTTTT.

This clone has only a few counts. The chain uses TRBV7-9 and TRBJ1-1; D remains unclear. The germline V and J ends were trimmed by 1 base and 8 bases, with 5 bases remaining between them. CDR1 SEHNR and CDR2 FQNEAQ come from the germline V gene (reference sequence). The CDR3 runs to 11 residues. CDR3 in amino acids: CASSLGVEAFF. CDR3 in DNA: TGTGCCAGCAGCTTAGGGGTGGAAGCTTTCTTT.

This chain links TRBV24-1 with TRBJ2-2; tentative D call: TRBD1 (6 bases). The CDR3 contains 17 residues. V lost 0 bases to trimming and J lost 4 bases, with 14 bases between them. Germline lookup yields CDR1 KGHDR and CDR2 SFDVKD. The CDR3 DNA sequence: TGTGCCACCAGTGATTTGCGGCCCAGAGGGGGCACCGGGGAGCTGTTTTTT. Translated, it gives CATSDLRPRGGTGELFF.

The rearrangement uses TRBV19 and TRBJ1-5; D is undetermined. CDR3 length equals 15 residues. Germline CDR1 LNHDA, CDR2 SQIVND (reference sequence). V was pared by 3 bases and J by 1 base, with 10 bases between. In DNA, the CDR3 is TGTGCCAGTAGTATGCTAGAACAGAGCAATCAGCCCCAGCATTTT. This translates into CASSMLEQSNQPQHF.

The chain recombines TRBV5-5 with TRBJ1-6, with D maybe TRBD1 (5 bases). Germline V gene sequence: CDR1 SGHKS, CDR2 YYEKEE (reference sequence). This CDR3 region has 16 residues. Trimming stripped 1 base from V and 6 bases from J, with 14 bases between. The CDR3 DNA reads as TGTGCCAGCAGCTTGAACCCGGGGCCTAGTAATTCACCCCTCCACTTT. Amino acid sequence: CASSLNPGPSNSPLHF.

The chain has TRBV19 and TRBJ2-1, with TRBD2 identical over 7 bases. The CDR3 is made up of 16 amino acids. Germline V gives CDR1 LNHDA, CDR2 SQIVND (reference sequence). V lost 7 bases to trimming and J lost 9 bases; unmatched junction nucleotides: 18. This chain's CDR3 is CASTQSVLAAGGEQFF. CDR3 sequence (DNA): TGTGCCAGTACCCAATCCGTCCTAGCGGCTGGCGGTGAGCAGTTCTTC.

V is TRBV2 and J is TRBJ1-1; D might be TRBD1 (5 bases). Trimming left V 4 bases short and J 1 base short, with 10 bases between. The germline V gene has CDR1 SNHLY and CDR2 FYNNEI. The CDR3 loop spans 14 amino acids. The DNA of the CDR3 is TGTGCCAGCAGTGCCGGGGGAGGGAACACTGAAGCTTTCTTT. It yields the protein CASSAGGGNTEAFF.

The chain is built from TRBV24-1 and TRBJ2-3, with D possibly TRBD2 on 6 matching bases. The CDR3 has 12 residues. Trimming pared 9 bases from V and 1 base from J, leaving 7 bases between. Germline V gives CDR1 KGHDR, CDR2 SFDVKD. CDR3 nucleotides: TGTGCCACCGGCGGGGGCACAGATACGCAGTATTTT. The encoded protein is CATGGGTDTQYF.

V and J are TRBV27 and TRBJ1-4, with 9 bases lining up with TRBD1. The V and J ends lost 2 bases and 7 bases, in that order; junction bases with no gene match: 2. Germline V gives CDR1 MNHEY, CDR2 SMNVEV (reference sequence). The length of the CDR3 is 14 residues. CDR3 in amino acids: CASSLMTGGEKLFF. The CDR3 DNA follows: TGTGCCAGCAGTTTAATGACAGGGGGTGAAAAACTGTTTTTT.

The gene calls are TRBV12-5 and TRBJ1-2; 7 nucleotides agree with TRBD1. V was clipped by 1 base and J by 6 bases; unmatched bases: 8. The CDR3 extends over 15 amino acids. From germline, CDR1 is LGHNT and CDR2 FRNRAP. This chain's CDR3 is CASGLGQGFYNGYTF. Written as DNA, the CDR3 is TGTGCTAGTGGTTTGGGACAGGGCTTCTATAATGGCTACACCTTC.

The gene calls are TRBV18 and TRBJ2-7, with D maybe TRBD1 (5 bases). Trimming took off 5 bases at V and 5 bases at J, with 19 bases between the two ends. Per germline, CDR1 KGHSH and CDR2 LQKENI. This CDR3 is 15 amino acids long. The CDR3 region has the DNA TGTGCCAGCTCAATAAGGCAGGGATTTATCAACGAGCAGTACGTC. Protein: CASSIRQGFINEQYV.

V and J are TRBV19 and TRBJ1-5, with D tentatively TRBD1 (6 bases). Germline loops: CDR1 LNHDA, CDR2 SQIVND (reference sequence). This CDR3 has 13 residues. V shed 7 bases and J shed 6 bases, with 13 bases lying between them. CDR3 region: CASTGAIGQPQHF. The CDR3 bases are TGTGCCAGTACAGGGGCTATCGGTCAGCCCCAGCATTTT.

The J gene is TRBJ1-2, the V gene TRBV9; D gene ambiguous. Germline-derived CDR1 and CDR2 are SGDLS and YYNGEE. The CDR3 extends over 15 amino acids. V lost 4 bases and J lost 6, with 19 bases in between. The CDR3 DNA is TGTGCCAGCAGCACCTCGGCCGGCCCCCTGGATGGCTACACCTTC. Translated: CASSTSAGPLDGYTF.